Here is one TCR beta chain with its context. Its target is unknown. The CDR3 has 16 amino acids. The junction had 8 bases not matched to a gene; V was cut back by 3 bases and J by 4 bases. CDR1 is MNHEY, CDR2 SMNVEV, per germline (reference sequence). The data stem from a study of T-cell reconstitution after alpha-beta-depleted transplantation in children. Study results and limitations: T cells produced anew were the main source of T-cell counts and diversity one year after transplant. Some patients' high day-60 TCRbeta diversity was traced to surviving recipient T cells and thymic progenitors. Reportedly, alpha-beta T cells present about two months post-transplant originated from several hundred expanded clones of graft origin.

Preparation of the TCRbeta library was carried out with unique molecular identifiers. MiXCR was run by TCRdb on the PCR reads, yielding one entry per CDR3 protein. The sample carries more than 300,000 distinct CDR3 sequences, roughly 16% recorded once. The rearrangement uses TRBV27 and TRBJ2-1; 8 nucleotides line up with TRBD2. The clonotype originates from a male patient aged 2-9 years who had a stem cell transplant for acute lymphoblastic leukemia, so the T cells may come from the graft donor. The sample was PBMCs, mostly from graft donor cells, taken 360 days after TCRalphabeta/CD19-depleted stem cell transplant. The chain's CDR3 is CASSLSGTRSYNEQFF. In nucleotides, the CDR3 is TGTGCCAGCAGTTTGTCCGGGACTAGATCGTACAATGAGCAGTTCTTC.